The sequence of this TCR beta chain was determined in a study of metastatic and nonmetastatic thyroid tumors. Study-level information: Blood and tumor or nodule tissue repertoires from malignant and benign thyroid patients were compared. Whole-study findings and limits: TCR beta diversity was reportedly significantly higher in malignant thyroid tumors than benign nodules, in blood and tumor.

This clone is judged medium-sized (0.01 to 0.1%). Antigen specificity is unknown. In the original analysis: CDR3 differences across clinicopathological groups were used to build a distant-metastasis classifier for papillary thyroid cancer. TCRdb re-analyzed the PCR reads through MiXCR. These V and J calls are TCRdb output, not the study's own analysis. Among tens of thousands of clones listed, approximately 24% were seen once. No patient received treatment before thyroid surgery. This receptor was identified in a male donor with papillary thyroid cancer or a benign thyroid nodule (not recorded which). Some clones in this sample may be carry-over from other donors' samples. Source material: blood.

This CDR3 reads CASSLIGGQGVYEQYF. The DNA for the CDR3 is TGTGCCAGCAGTTTAATTGGGGGGCAGGGTGTCTACGAGCAGTACTTC. V is TRBV27 and J is TRBJ2-7; D might be TRBD1 or TRBD2, each matching 6 bases. CDR1 is MNHEY and CDR2 is SMNVEV in the germline V gene (reference sequence). This CDR3 spans 16 amino acids. Trimming stripped 2 bases from V and 3 bases from J, with 17 bases between.